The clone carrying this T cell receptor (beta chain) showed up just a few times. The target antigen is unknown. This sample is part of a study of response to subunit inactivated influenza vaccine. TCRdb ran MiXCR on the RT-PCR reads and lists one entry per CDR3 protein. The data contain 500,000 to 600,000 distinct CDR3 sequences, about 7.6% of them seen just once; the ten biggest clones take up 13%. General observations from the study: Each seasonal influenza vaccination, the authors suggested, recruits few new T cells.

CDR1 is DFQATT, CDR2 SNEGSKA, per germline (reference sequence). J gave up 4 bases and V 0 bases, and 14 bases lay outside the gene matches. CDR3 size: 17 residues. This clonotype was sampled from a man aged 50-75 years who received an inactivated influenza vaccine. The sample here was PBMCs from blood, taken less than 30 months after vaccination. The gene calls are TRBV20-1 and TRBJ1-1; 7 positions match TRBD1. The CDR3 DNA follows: TGCAGTGCTAGAGATAAGGGGACAGCCGATTTGGGCACTGAAGCTTTCTTT. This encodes CSARDKGTADLGTEAFF.